These 3 T cell receptor beta chains originate from one sample sequenced in a study. Tregs were sorted as CD4+CD25+CD127-/low cells. TCRdb reprocessed the 5' RACE reads with MiXCR, giving one entry per CDR3 protein. Of fewer than 50,000 distinct CDR3 sequences listed, 20% to 25% are singletons. The sample comprised Tregs sorted from a lymph node. The receptor source for this set is a female donor with breast cancer.

This clonotype was observed a handful of times. The chain is built from TRBV4-2 and TRBJ2-7, with a weak D call TRBD2 (6 bases). V shed 2 bases and J shed 3 bases, with 23 bases lying between them. The CDR3 contains 18 residues. The germline gives CDR1 LGHNA, CDR2 YNFKEQ. CDR3: CASSQPSVISGTVYEQYF. Here the CDR3 DNA reads TGTGCCAGCAGCCAACCCTCGGTCATCTCCGGGACTGTCTACGAGCAGTACTTC.

A note on this clonotype: A read error may be the cause here, since a much bigger clone is one base away. The rearrangement joins TRBV7-9 to TRBJ2-1, with D perhaps matching TRBD1 (6 bases). CDR3 length: 17 amino acids. Germline V gene sequence: CDR1 SEHNR, CDR2 FQNEAQ (reference sequence). The CDR3 nucleotides read TGTGCCAGCAGCTTAGCCTTAGGGGGTAGGTCCTACAATGAGCAGTCCTTC. Translating gives CASSLALGGRSYNEQSF.

The rearrangement links TRBV4-1 to TRBJ2-5; D is uncertain. In germline, CDR1 is MGHRA, CDR2 YSYEKL. The CDR3 is 15 amino acids. Trimming left V 1 base short and J 5 bases short, with 14 bases between. The CDR3 DNA is TGCGCCAGCAGCCAAGCCAGCCTGGCGTGGGAGACCCAGTACTTC. Its protein product is CASSQASLAWETQYF.